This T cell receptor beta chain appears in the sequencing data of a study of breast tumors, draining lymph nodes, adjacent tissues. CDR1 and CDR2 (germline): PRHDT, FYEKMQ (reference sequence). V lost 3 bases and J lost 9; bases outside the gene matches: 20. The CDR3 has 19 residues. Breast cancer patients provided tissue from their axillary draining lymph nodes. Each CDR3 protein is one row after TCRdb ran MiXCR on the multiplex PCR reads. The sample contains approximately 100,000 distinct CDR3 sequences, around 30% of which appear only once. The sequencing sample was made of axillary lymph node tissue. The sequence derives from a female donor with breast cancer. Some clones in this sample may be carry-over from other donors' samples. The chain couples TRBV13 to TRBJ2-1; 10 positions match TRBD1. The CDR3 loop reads CASSFKPGQGSGTSREQFF. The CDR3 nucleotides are TGTGCCAGCAGCTTCAAACCGGGACAGGGGAGTGGAACGTCACGTGAGCAGTTCTTC.